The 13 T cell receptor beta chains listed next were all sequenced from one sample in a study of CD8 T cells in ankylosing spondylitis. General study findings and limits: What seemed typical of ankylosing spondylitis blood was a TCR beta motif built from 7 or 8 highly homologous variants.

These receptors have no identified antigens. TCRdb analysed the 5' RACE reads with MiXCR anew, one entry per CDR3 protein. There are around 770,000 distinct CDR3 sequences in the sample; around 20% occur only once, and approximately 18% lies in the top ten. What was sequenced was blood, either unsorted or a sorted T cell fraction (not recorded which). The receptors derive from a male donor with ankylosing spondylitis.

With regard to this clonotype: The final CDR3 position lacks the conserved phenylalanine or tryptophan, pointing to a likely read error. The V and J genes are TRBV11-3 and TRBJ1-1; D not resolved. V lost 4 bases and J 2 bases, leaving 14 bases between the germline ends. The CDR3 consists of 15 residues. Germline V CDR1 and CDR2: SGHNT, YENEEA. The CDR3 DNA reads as TGTGCCAGCAGCTCTGGAGGATGGGGAAACACTGAAGCTTTCTTA. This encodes CASSSGGWGNTEAFL.

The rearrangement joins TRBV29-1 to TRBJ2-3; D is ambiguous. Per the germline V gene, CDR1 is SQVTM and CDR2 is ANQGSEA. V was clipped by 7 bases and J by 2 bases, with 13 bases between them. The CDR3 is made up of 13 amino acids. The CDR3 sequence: CSAAQVPTDTQYF. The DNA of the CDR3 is TGCAGCGCTGCCCAGGTACCCACAGATACGCAGTATTTT.

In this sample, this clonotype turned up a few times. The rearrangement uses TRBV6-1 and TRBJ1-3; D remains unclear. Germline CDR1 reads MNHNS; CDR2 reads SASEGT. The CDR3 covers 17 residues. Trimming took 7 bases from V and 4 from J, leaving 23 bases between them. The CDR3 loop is CASTVFPDVGPGNTIYF. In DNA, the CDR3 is TGTGCCAGCACCGTTTTTCCGGACGTCGGGCCCGGAAACACCATATATTTT.

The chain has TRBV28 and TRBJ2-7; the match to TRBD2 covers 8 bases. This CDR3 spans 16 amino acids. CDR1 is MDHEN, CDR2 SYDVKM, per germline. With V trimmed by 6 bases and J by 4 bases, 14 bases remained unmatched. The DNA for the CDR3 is TGTGCCAGCAGCCTCAACATGGGGCTAGCGGGTTACGAGCAGTACTTC. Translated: CASSLNMGLAGYEQYF.

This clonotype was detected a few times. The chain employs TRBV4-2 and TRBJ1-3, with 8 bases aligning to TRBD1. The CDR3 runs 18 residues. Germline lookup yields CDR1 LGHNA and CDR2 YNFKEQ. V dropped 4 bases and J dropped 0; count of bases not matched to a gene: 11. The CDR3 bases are TGTGCCAGCAGCCCCCTCATAAAGGACAGGGCCTCTGGAAACACCATATATTTT. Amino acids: CASSPLIKDRASGNTIYF.

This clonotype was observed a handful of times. CDR3 sequence reads: CASSSQPEINYGYTF. The CDR3 nucleotides are TGCGCCAGCAGCTCCCAACCCGAAATTAACTATGGCTACACCTTC. The chain combines TRBV5-1 with TRBJ1-2; D gene ambiguous. The V gene's germline CDR1 is SGHRS and CDR2 YFSETQ. V dropped 3 bases and J dropped 1 base, with 13 bases sitting between them. This CDR3 spans 15 amino acids.

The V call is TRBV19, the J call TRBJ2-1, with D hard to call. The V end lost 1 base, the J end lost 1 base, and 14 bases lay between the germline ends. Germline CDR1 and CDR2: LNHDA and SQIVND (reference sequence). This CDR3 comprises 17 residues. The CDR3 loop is CASSIGRSLESYNEQFF. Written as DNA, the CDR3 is TGTGCCAGTAGTATAGGCAGAAGCCTAGAGTCCTACAATGAGCAGTTCTTC.

The CDR3 sequence: CASSYDPESRQPQHF. Here the CDR3 DNA reads TGTGCCAGCAGTTACGATCCTGAGTCGAGGCAGCCCCAGCATTTT. This chain links TRBV6-5 with TRBJ1-5; no definite D call. The germline CDR1 and CDR2 sequences are MNHEY and SVGAGI. The V and J ends lost 2 bases and 7 bases respectively, with 15 bases between them. The CDR3 loop spans 15 amino acids.

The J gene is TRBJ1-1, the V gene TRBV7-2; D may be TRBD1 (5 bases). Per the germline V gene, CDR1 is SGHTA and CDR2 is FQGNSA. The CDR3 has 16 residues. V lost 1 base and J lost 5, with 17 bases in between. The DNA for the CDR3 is TGTGCCAGCAGCTTAGGGTCCGCCGGGACTGGGACTGAAGCTTTCTTT. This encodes CASSLGSAGTGTEAFF.

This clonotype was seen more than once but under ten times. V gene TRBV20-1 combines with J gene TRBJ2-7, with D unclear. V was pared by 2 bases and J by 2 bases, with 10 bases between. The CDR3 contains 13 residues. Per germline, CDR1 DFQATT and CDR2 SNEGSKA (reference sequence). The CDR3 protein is CSARIAGPYEQYF. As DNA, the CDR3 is TGCAGTGCTAGAATAGCAGGTCCCTACGAGCAGTACTTC.

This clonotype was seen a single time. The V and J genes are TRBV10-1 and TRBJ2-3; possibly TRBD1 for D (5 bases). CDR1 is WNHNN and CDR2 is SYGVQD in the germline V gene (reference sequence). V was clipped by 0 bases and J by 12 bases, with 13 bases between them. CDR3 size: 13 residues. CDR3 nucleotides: TGCGCCAGCAGTGAGTCGTCGACAGCTACACAGTATTTT. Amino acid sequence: CASSESSTATQYF.

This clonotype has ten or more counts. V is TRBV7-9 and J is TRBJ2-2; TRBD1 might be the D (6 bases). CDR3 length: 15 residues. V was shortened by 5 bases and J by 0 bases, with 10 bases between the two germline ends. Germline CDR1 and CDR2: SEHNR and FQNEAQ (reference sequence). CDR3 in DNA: TGTGCCAGCAGCCCGGGGACAACGAACACCGGGGAGCTGTTTTTT. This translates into CASSPGTTNTGELFF.

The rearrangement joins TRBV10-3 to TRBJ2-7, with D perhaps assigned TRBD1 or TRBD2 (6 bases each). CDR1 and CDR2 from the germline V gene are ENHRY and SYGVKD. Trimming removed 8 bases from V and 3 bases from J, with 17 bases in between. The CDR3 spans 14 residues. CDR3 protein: CAIRMEGGLYEQYF. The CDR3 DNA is TGTGCCATCCGGATGGAAGGGGGACTCTACGAGCAGTACTTC.